This T cell receptor (beta chain) was documented in a study of human T cells and chemical hapten exposure. CDR3 length: 14 amino acids. In germline, CDR1 is MNHEY, CDR2 SMNVEV (reference sequence). Trimming stripped 8 bases from V and 4 bases from J, with 16 bases between. TCRdb recomputed calls from the RACE reads with MiXCR, one row per CDR3 protein. The sample records under 200,000 distinct CDR3 sequences, about 14% being singletons. Indicated time point: patch test 1, 2 weeks after DPC sensitization. Treatment of the sample: therapeutic diphenylcyclopropenone sensitization with weekly scalp DPC. Blood draws preceded each patch test application.

The chain recombines TRBV27 with TRBJ2-3, with a tentative D call TRBD2 (5 bases). The sequence derives from a woman aged 30 to 39 with alopecia areata. Some clones in this sample may be carry-over from other donors' samples. The sequences come from whole blood, collected in connection with sensitization to the hapten diphenylcyclopropenone (DPC). The chain's CDR3 is CASGKDGNPDTQYF. The CDR3 nucleotides are TGTGCCAGCGGGAAGGACGGGAATCCAGATACGCAGTATTTT.